This TCR beta chain is from a study of multiple sclerosis patients with progressive multifocal leukoencephalopathy. General study points: No common TRBV or TRBJ usage or pairing appeared at PML. Less diverse TRB repertoires were suggested in most PML patients.

There are 13 residues in the CDR3. The V gene's germline CDR1 is MDHEN and CDR2 SYDVKM. V lost 6 bases to trimming and J lost 2 bases; unmatched junction nucleotides: 3. Time point reported: before natalizumab initiation. Before the first natalizumab infusion, T0 blood samples were taken. Note on this clone: Antigen unknown.

Sequencing was at survey level. Clones were sequenced by immunoSEQ multiplex PCR, and TCRdb holds only the in-frame ones, with some missing. Here the sample spans approximately 31,000 clones, around 89% being singletons. The receptor comes from a human donor with multiple sclerosis. What was sequenced was PBMCs. This chain joins TRBV28 and TRBJ1-2; 7 bases match TRBD1. The CDR3 DNA reads TGTGCCAGCAGGACAGGGACCAACTATGGCTACACCTTC. This translates into CASRTGTNYGYTF.